Below are 15 T cell receptor beta chains sequenced from a single sample in a study of T cells after yellow fever vaccination. TCRdb re-called the 5' RACE reads through MiXCR, storing one row per CDR3 protein. This table holds fewer than 450,000 distinct CDR3 sequences, around 10% found once. Here the sequenced sample was PBMCs, taken on the day of the first yellow fever vaccination. Source of these receptors: a man younger than 30 who received the YFV17D yellow fever vaccine.

This clonotype was counted between two and nine times. This chain links TRBV5-4 with TRBJ2-1; D not resolved. Trimming took 2 bases from V and 0 from J, leaving 9 bases between them. The CDR3 runs 15 residues. Germline V gene data show CDR1 as SGHNT and CDR2 as YYREEE (reference sequence). DNA for the CDR3: TGTGCCAGCAGCTTACCAGGAGCCTCCTACAATGAGCAGTTCTTC. This sequence encodes CASSLPGASYNEQFF.

V usage is TRBV13 and J usage is TRBJ2-7; D possibly uses TRBD1 or TRBD2 (5 bases each). The germline V gene encodes CDR1 PRHDT and CDR2 FYEKMQ (reference sequence). The CDR3 runs to 13 residues. Trimming removed 5 bases at V and 4 bases at J, with 12 bases between. In DNA form, the CDR3 reads TGTGCCAGCAGCCCGGGGCCCCAGTACGAGCAGTACTTC. Protein: CASSPGPQYEQYF. Looking up the rest from reference TRBV13 and TRBJ2-7 gives the full variable domain: AAGVIQSPRHLIKEKRETATLKCYPIPRHDTVYWYQQGPGQDPQFLISFYEKMQSDKGSIPDRFSAQQFSDYHSELNMSSLELGDSALYFCASSPGPQYEQYFGPGTRLTVT.

V is TRBV4-3 and J is TRBJ2-5; either TRBD1 or TRBD2 may fit D (6 bases each). Germline V gene sequence: CDR1 LGHNA, CDR2 YSLEER. The length of the CDR3 is 15 residues. V lost 4 bases and J lost 5, with 17 bases in between. CDR3 sequence (DNA): TGCGCCAGCAGCCGAAACCGGGGGCTCTGGGAGACCCAGTACTTC. It is translated as CASSRNRGLWETQYF.

This clonotype has more than one count but fewer than ten. CDR3 residues: CASSPRGTGFTDTQYF. The CDR3 bases are TGTGCCAGCTCACCACGCGGGACAGGTTTTACAGATACGCAGTATTTT. The chain links TRBV18 to TRBJ2-3; 8 bases are a match to TRBD1. V shed 1 base and J 3 bases; nucleotides not matched to a gene: 6. The CDR3 has 16 residues. Per germline, CDR1 KGHSH and CDR2 LQKENI.

This clonotype has just a few counts. The V call is TRBV7-2, the J call TRBJ1-1; the D is unclear. Germline V gives CDR1 SGHTA, CDR2 FQGNSA. Trimming pared 5 bases from V and 0 bases from J, leaving 7 bases between. The CDR3 length is 13 residues. CDR3 sequence (DNA): TGTGCCAGCAGCCCGAATATGAACACTGAAGCTTTCTTT. This encodes CASSPNMNTEAFF.

V gene TRBV5-6 combines with J gene TRBJ2-3, with 10 bases that match TRBD2. The V gene end was trimmed by 1 base and the J gene end by 6 bases; junction bases not matched to a gene: 14. CDR1 SGHDT and CDR2 YYEEEE come from the germline V gene. This CDR3 is built from 18 residues. The CDR3 loop is CASSLMASGGFALDTQYF. The CDR3 nucleotides are TGTGCCAGCAGCTTGATGGCTAGCGGGGGCTTCGCTTTGGATACGCAGTATTTT.

Many counts were recorded for this clonotype. J is TRBJ1-2 and V is TRBV7-2, with a weak D call TRBD1 (6 bases). V was shortened by 5 bases and J by 5 bases, with 24 bases between the two germline ends. Germline V gives CDR1 SGHTA, CDR2 FQGNSA. This CDR3 region has 17 residues. The CDR3 protein is CASSPPGGRFLGYGYTF. The CDR3 nucleotides read TGTGCCAGCAGCCCCCCCGGGGGGCGATTCCTGGGGTATGGCTACACCTTC. Together with reference TRBV7-2 and TRBJ1-2, the CDR3 gives the full variable domain: GAGVSQSPSNKVTEKGKDVELRCDPISGHTALYWYRQSLGQGLEFLIYFQGNSAPDKSGLPSDRFSAERTGGSVSTLTIQRTQQEDSAVYLCASSPPGGRFLGYGYTFGSGTRLTVV.

At least ten counts were recorded for this clonotype. This rearrangement joins TRBV2 to TRBJ1-2; D is uncertain. The CDR3 length is 13 residues. V lost 3 bases and J lost 3, with 8 bases in between. Germline loops: CDR1 SNHLY, CDR2 FYNNEI. CDR3 nucleotide sequence: TGTGCCAGCAGTGATTCGGCTTACTATGGCTACACCTTC. This codes for CASSDSAYYGYTF.

This clonotype was observed many times. V gene TRBV4-3 combines with J gene TRBJ1-6; 8 bases align to TRBD1. Trimming at V came to 0 bases and at J to 6 bases, leaving 1 base not matched to a gene. Per germline, CDR1 LGHNA and CDR2 YSLEER. This CDR3 spans 15 amino acids. The CDR3: CASSQEDRGNSPLHF. In nucleotides, the CDR3 is TGCGCCAGCAGCCAAGAAGACAGGGGTAATTCACCCCTCCACTTT.

This clonotype was detected ten times or more. The genes are TRBV28 and TRBJ1-2, with 9 bases matching TRBD1. The CDR3 is 14 residues long. In germline, CDR1 is MDHEN, CDR2 SYDVKM. V shed 8 bases and J 4 bases; nucleotides not matched to a gene: 8. CDR3 sequence reads: CASLHRGPGYGYTF. The CDR3 DNA follows: TGTGCCAGCCTCCACAGGGGGCCTGGCTATGGCTACACCTTC.

This sequence joins TRBV9 and TRBJ1-5; 9 bases agree with TRBD1. Per germline, CDR1 SGDLS and CDR2 YYNGEE. Trimming took 3 bases from V and 3 from J; bases not matched to a gene: 10. This CDR3 region has 17 residues. The DNA of the CDR3 is TGTGCCAGCAGCGCCAATGGTGACAGGGGGATCAATCAGCCCCAGCATTTT. Translated, it gives CASSANGDRGINQPQHF.

The chain joins TRBV7-9 to TRBJ1-6, with TRBD1 as a possible D gene (5 bases). The V gene lost 3 bases and the J gene lost 7 bases, with 13 bases spanning the gap. This CDR3 spans 15 amino acids. Germline V gene lookup returns CDR1 SEHNR and CDR2 FQNEAQ (reference sequence). DNA of the CDR3: TGTGCCAGCAGCTTGGACACTTCAGGGAATTCACCCCTCCACTTT. Residues: CASSLDTSGNSPLHF.

This clonotype showed up just a few times. The chain has TRBV4-3 and TRBJ1-6; D is unresolved. Trimming cost V 0 bases and J 6 bases, with 12 bases left between them. The germline gives CDR1 LGHNA, CDR2 YSLEER. The CDR3 length is 16 residues. This CDR3 is CASSQDWRQINSPLHF. The CDR3 nucleotides are TGCGCCAGCAGCCAAGATTGGCGGCAGATTAATTCACCCCTCCACTTT.

The chain recombines TRBV29-1 with TRBJ1-5; D remains unclear. The CDR3 is 11 residues long. The V and J ends lost 5 bases and 6 bases respectively, with 8 bases between them. CDR1 and CDR2 (germline): SQVTM, ANQGSEA. The chain's CDR3 is CSVWGFQPQHF. CDR3 bases: TGCAGCGTTTGGGGATTTCAGCCCCAGCATTTT.

This clonotype was detected a few times. CDR3 nucleotide sequence: TGCAGTGTTATAGCGGGGGGGTACCAAGAGACCCAGTACTTC. Residues: CSVIAGGYQETQYF. The chain has TRBV20-1 and TRBJ2-5, with 11 nucleotides matching TRBD2. The V gene end was trimmed by 7 bases and the J gene end by 0 bases; junction bases not matched to a gene: 4. Per the germline V gene, CDR1 is DFQATT and CDR2 is SNEGSKA (reference sequence). The CDR3 spans 14 residues.